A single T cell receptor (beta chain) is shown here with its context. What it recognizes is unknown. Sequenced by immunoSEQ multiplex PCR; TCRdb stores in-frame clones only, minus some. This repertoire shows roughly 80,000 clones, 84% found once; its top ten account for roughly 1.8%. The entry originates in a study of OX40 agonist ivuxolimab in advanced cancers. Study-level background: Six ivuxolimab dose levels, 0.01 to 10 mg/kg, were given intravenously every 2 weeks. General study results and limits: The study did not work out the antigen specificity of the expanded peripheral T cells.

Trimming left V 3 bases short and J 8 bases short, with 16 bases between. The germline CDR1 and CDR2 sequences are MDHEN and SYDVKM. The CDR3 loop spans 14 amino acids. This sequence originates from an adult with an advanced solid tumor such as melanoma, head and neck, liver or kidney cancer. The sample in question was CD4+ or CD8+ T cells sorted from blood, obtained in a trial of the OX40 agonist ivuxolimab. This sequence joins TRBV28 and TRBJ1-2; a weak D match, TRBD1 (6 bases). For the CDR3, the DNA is TGTGCCAGCAGTTTTGGCCACTCCACAGGGGGCTACACCTTC. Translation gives CASSFGHSTGGYTF.